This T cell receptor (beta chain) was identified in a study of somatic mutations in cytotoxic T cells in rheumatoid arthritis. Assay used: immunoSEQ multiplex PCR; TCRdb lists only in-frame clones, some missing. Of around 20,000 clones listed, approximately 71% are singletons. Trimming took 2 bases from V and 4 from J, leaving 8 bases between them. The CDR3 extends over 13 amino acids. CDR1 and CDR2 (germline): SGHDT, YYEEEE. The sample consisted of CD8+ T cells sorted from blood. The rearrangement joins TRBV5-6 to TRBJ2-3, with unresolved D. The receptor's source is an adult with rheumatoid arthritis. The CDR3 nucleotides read TGTGCCAGCAGCTTAACCTTACCAGATACGCAGTATTTT. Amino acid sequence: CASSLTLPDTQYF.